This TCR beta chain was observed in a study of human T cells and chemical hapten exposure. Study in general: Per-sample TCR yield variability stemmed mainly from small pooled library volume differences. General observations from the study: With DPC sensitization, TCRs exceeding 1 in 1000 frequency showed no change.

This clonotype was counted between two and nine times. Its antigen is currently unknown. TCRdb redid the calling of the RACE reads with MiXCR, one entry per CDR3 protein. The sample consists of about 73,000 distinct CDR3 sequences, over 6.5% of them appearing once. Time point specified: patch test 2, 6 weeks after DPC sensitization. Specified treatment: therapeutic diphenylcyclopropenone sensitization with weekly scalp DPC. Source: whole blood, taken in connection with sensitization to the hapten diphenylcyclopropenone (DPC). This TCR was sampled from a woman between 45 and 60 years old with alopecia areata. Some clones in this sample may be carry-over from other donors' samples.

CDR3 region: CASRALAISYNEQFF. The CDR3 DNA reads TGCGCCAGCAGGGCACTAGCGATATCCTACAATGAGCAGTTCTTC. The chain couples TRBV4-1 to TRBJ2-1, with 7 bases lining up with TRBD2. The CDR3 has 15 residues. CDR1 is MGHRA, CDR2 YSYEKL, per germline. V was pared by 6 bases and J by 1 base, with 6 bases of the junction left unmatched.